These 32 T cell receptor beta chains originate from one sample sequenced in a study of cytomegalovirus exposure and HLA in healthy donors. The PCR was carried out with 60 Vbeta primers and 13 Jbeta primers. Sequencing used immunoSEQ multiplex PCR; TCRdb keeps in-frame clones, though not all of them. This table has 150,000 to 200,000 clones, 75% to 85% appearing once. Material: PBMCs. The receptors were sampled from a man between 18 and 35 years old in good health and CMV-seronegative.

This sequence joins TRBV5-4 and TRBJ2-2, with 10 bases matching TRBD2. J lost 2 bases, V lost 2 bases, and 6 bases had no gene match. Germline V gene lookup returns CDR1 SGHNT and CDR2 YYREEE (reference sequence). CDR3 length: 17 residues. CDR3 DNA: TGTGCCAGCAGCTTAAGGACTAGCGGCATTAACACCGGGGAGCTGTTTTTT. It is translated as CASSLRTSGINTGELFF. Drawing the rest from reference TRBV5-4 and TRBJ2-2, the complete variable domain is ETGVTQSPTHLIKTRGQQVTLRCSSQSGHNTVSWYQQALGQGPQFIFQYYREEENGRGNFPPRFSGLQFPNYSSELNVNALELDDSALYLCASSLRTSGINTGELFFGEGSRLTVL.

In this sample, this clone turned up once. At one end the junction does not follow the germline gene, possibly because of a read error. This rearrangement joins TRBV6-6 to TRBJ2-4, with 8 bases that match TRBD1. The germline gives CDR1 MNHNY, CDR2 SVGAGI (reference sequence). This CDR3 comprises 11 residues. The CDR3 here is CASSYGGTGLF. In nucleotides, the CDR3 is TGTGCCAGCAGTTACGGGGGGACAGGCCTCTTC.

The chain is built from TRBV6-4 and TRBJ2-3, with D perhaps matching TRBD1 (5 bases). The CDR3 consists of 15 residues. With 0 bases removed from V and 0 bases from J, the gap between germline ends came to 7 bases. Per germline, CDR1 MRHNA and CDR2 SNTAGT. The CDR3 DNA is TGTGCCAGCAGTGACTCGACAGCGAGCACAGATACGCAGTATTTT. Translation gives CASSDSTASTDTQYF.

The chain recombines TRBV19 with TRBJ1-1, with D possibly TRBD1 on 5 matching bases. CDR1 is LNHDA, CDR2 SQIVND, per germline (reference sequence). This CDR3 has 15 residues. V lost 1 base, J lost 4 bases, and 13 bases lay in between. The CDR3 bases are TGTGCCAGTAGTATAGGGAAGGGCGGGGGCACTGAAGCTTTCTTT. Its protein product is CASSIGKGGGTEAFF.

The V call is TRBV5-4, the J call TRBJ2-3; the D gene is possibly TRBD2 (6 bases). Trimming shortened V by 0 bases and J by 4 bases, and 12 bases separated the two germline ends. CDR3 length equals 15 residues. Germline loops: CDR1 SGHNT, CDR2 YYREEE (reference sequence). The chain's CDR3 is CASSLAGGAADTQYF. DNA of the CDR3: TGTGCCAGCAGCTTGGCCGGAGGGGCGGCAGATACGCAGTATTTT.

Here the CDR3 reads CASSLDGQGFLGDTQYF. CDR3 nucleotides: TGTGCCAGCAGTTTAGATGGACAGGGATTTTTAGGAGATACGCAGTATTTT. This chain uses TRBV27 with TRBJ2-3, with TRBD1 matching over 8 bases. V was clipped by 2 bases and J by 5 bases; unmatched bases: 12. The germline CDR1 and CDR2 sequences are MNHEY and SMNVEV (reference sequence). The CDR3 runs to 17 residues.

The chain combines TRBV5-6 with TRBJ2-7, with TRBD2 matching over 7 bases. Germline CDR1 and CDR2: SGHDT and YYEEEE. This CDR3 region has 15 residues. With V trimmed by 2 bases and J by 3 bases, 8 bases remained unmatched. This CDR3 is CASSFTSVGLYEQYF. Here the CDR3 DNA reads TGTGCCAGCAGCTTTACTAGCGTTGGGCTCTACGAGCAGTACTTC.

The rearrangement joins TRBV19 to TRBJ1-6, with D possibly matching TRBD1 (5 bases). Germline V gene lookup returns CDR1 LNHDA and CDR2 SQIVND (reference sequence). This CDR3 region has 15 residues. The V gene lost 5 bases and the J gene lost 10 bases, with 18 bases spanning the gap. In nucleotides, the CDR3 is TGTGCCAGTAGTCCCCCCGCGGGGCGGGGATCACCCCTCCACTTT. Its translation: CASSPPAGRGSPLHF.

The V gene is TRBV9, the J gene TRBJ1-1; D not certain. V was trimmed by 4 bases and J by 1 base, leaving 8 bases between them. The CDR3 is 13 residues long. The germline V gene encodes CDR1 SGDLS and CDR2 YYNGEE. For the CDR3, the DNA is TGTGCCAGCAGCCCTAGATGGAACACTGAAGCTTTCTTT. As protein: CASSPRWNTEAFF. Drawing the rest from reference TRBV9 and TRBJ1-1, the complete variable domain is DSGVTQTPKHLITATGQRVTLRCSPRSGDLSVYWYQQSLDQGLQFLIQYYNGEERAKGNILERFSAQQFPDLHSELNLSSLELGDSALYFCASSPRWNTEAFFGQGTRLTVV.

The rearrangement links TRBV5-4 to TRBJ1-6; D not resolved. This CDR3 is built from 15 residues. V was trimmed by 4 bases and J by 4 bases, leaving 12 bases between them. The germline CDR1 and CDR2 sequences are SGHNT and YYREEE (reference sequence). The CDR3 nucleotides read TGTGCCAGCAGCCCCGCCGAGTCTTATAATTCACCCCTCCACTTT. It is translated as CASSPAESYNSPLHF. The whole variable domain, remainder taken from reference TRBV5-4 and TRBJ1-6, is ETGVTQSPTHLIKTRGQQVTLRCSSQSGHNTVSWYQQALGQGPQFIFQYYREEENGRGNFPPRFSGLQFPNYSSELNVNALELDDSALYLCASSPAESYNSPLHFGNGTRLTVT.

The chain is built from TRBV27 and TRBJ1-5; D possibly corresponds to TRBD1 (5 bases). This CDR3 has 14 amino acids. The germline V and J ends were trimmed by 0 bases and 7 bases, with 10 bases remaining between them. CDR1 and CDR2 (germline): MNHEY, SMNVEV (reference sequence). CDR3: CASSLSGGGQPQHF. CDR3 DNA: TGTGCCAGCAGTTTATCTGGGGGGGGACAGCCCCAGCATTTT.

The chain links TRBV4-1 to TRBJ2-2; TRBD2 matches 7 bases. Germline lookup yields CDR1 MGHRA and CDR2 YSYEKL. Unmatched junction bases numbered 11, after V lost 0 bases and J lost 4 bases. This CDR3 has 18 amino acids. CDR3 bases: TGCGCCAGCAGCCAAGATAGCCTGCCTAGCGGTAGCACCGGGGAGCTGTTTTTT. Translated, it gives CASSQDSLPSGSTGELFF.

The chain carries TRBV7-9 and TRBJ1-1; a possible D gene is TRBD1 (6 bases). V shed 4 bases and J shed 3 bases, with 6 bases lying between them. CDR1 is SEHNR, CDR2 FQNEAQ, per germline (reference sequence). The CDR3 extends over 12 amino acids. The CDR3 loop reads CASSYRDTEAFF. The CDR3 DNA reads TGTGCCAGCAGCTACAGGGACACTGAAGCTTTCTTT. Complete variable domain (other parts from reference TRBV7-9 and TRBJ1-1): DTGVSQNPRHKITKRGQNVTFRCDPISEHNRLYWYRQTLGQGPEFLTYFQNEAQLEKSRLLSDRFSAERPKGSFSTLEIQRTEQGDSAMYLCASSYRDTEAFFGQGTRLTVV.

The CDR3 region is CASSFPSTDTQYF. The CDR3 nucleotides are TGTGCCAGCAGCTTCCCTAGCACAGATACGCAGTATTTT. The V gene is TRBV7-2, the J gene TRBJ2-3; D gene ambiguous. Germline V gene sequence: CDR1 SGHTA, CDR2 FQGNSA. The CDR3 covers 13 residues. With 3 bases removed from V and 0 bases from J, the gap between germline ends came to 4 bases.

This CDR3 reads CASRDSINYGYTF. CDR3 bases: TGTGCCAGCAGGGACAGTATTAACTATGGCTACACCTTC. V usage is TRBV6-1 and J usage is TRBJ1-2, with D possibly matching TRBD1 (6 bases). Germline V CDR1 and CDR2: MNHNS, SASEGT. The CDR3 runs to 13 residues. The V end was cut by 6 bases, the J end by 1 base, with 9 bases between.

This clone was picked up a small number of times. The gene calls are TRBV7-9 and TRBJ2-7; 9 bases align to TRBD2. Germline lookup yields CDR1 SEHNR and CDR2 FQNEAQ (reference sequence). V shed 5 bases, J shed 2 bases, and the junction held 10 bases outside the gene matches. CDR3 length: 16 amino acids. CDR3: CASSPGGSGSAYEQYF. The CDR3 bases are TGTGCCAGCAGCCCGGGCGGTAGCGGGAGTGCCTACGAGCAGTACTTC.

The chain is built from TRBV5-1 and TRBJ2-4; D may be TRBD2 (5 bases). Germline V gene data show CDR1 as SGHRS and CDR2 as YFSETQ. With 3 bases removed from V and 0 bases from J, the gap between germline ends came to 19 bases. This CDR3 spans 18 amino acids. The CDR3 region has the DNA TGCGCCAGCAGCTACCAATTTCGGGGAGAGAGAGCCAAAAACATTCAGTACTTC. Its protein is CASSYQFRGERAKNIQYF.

This clone was counted between two and nine times. This chain joins TRBV4-1 and TRBJ2-3, with a possible D match to TRBD2 (5 bases). From germline, CDR1 is MGHRA and CDR2 YSYEKL. The CDR3 is made up of 13 amino acids. The V and J ends lost 6 bases and 5 bases respectively, with 12 bases between them. CDR3 sequence reads: CASSFAEGDTQYF. DNA of the CDR3: TGCGCCAGCAGTTTTGCAGAGGGAGATACGCAGTATTTT.

This chain links TRBV5-1 with TRBJ2-3, with 8 nucleotides matching TRBD2. The CDR3 has 18 residues. Germline CDR1 is SGHRS and CDR2 is YFSETQ. After removal of 3 bases from V and 0 bases from J, the junction contained 12 bases not matched to a gene. CDR3 loop: CASSWWPVLAGSTDTQYF. CDR3 coding DNA: TGCGCCAGCAGCTGGTGGCCGGTTCTAGCGGGCAGCACAGATACGCAGTATTTT.

The chain uses TRBV30 and TRBJ2-5, with a tentative D call TRBD1 (5 bases). The CDR3 covers 13 residues. Germline-derived CDR1 and CDR2 are GTSNPN and SVGIG (reference sequence). The ends were cut back, 1 base at V and 2 bases at J, with 8 bases in the middle. The CDR3 sequence: CAWSGQPQETQYF. DNA for the CDR3: TGTGCCTGGAGTGGACAGCCGCAAGAGACCCAGTACTTC. The whole variable domain, remainder taken from reference TRBV30 and TRBJ2-5, is SQTIHQWPATLVQPVGSPLSLECTVEGTSNPNLYWYRQAAGRGLQLLFYSVGIGQISSEVPQNLSASRPQDRQFILSSKKLLLSDSGFYLCAWSGQPQETQYFGPGTRLLVL.

This clone occurred a few times. The chain carries TRBV5-1 and TRBJ2-1, with 14 positions matching TRBD2. V shed 4 bases, J shed 8 bases, and the junction held 11 bases outside the gene matches. Germline assignment: CDR1 SGHRS and CDR2 YFSETQ. The CDR3 is 17 amino acids. The CDR3 protein is CASSRRGLAGAGDEQFF. CDR3 sequence (DNA): TGCGCCAGCAGCCGGCGGGGACTAGCGGGGGCTGGCGATGAGCAGTTCTTC.

The chain carries TRBV10-3 and TRBJ1-6, with D possibly TRBD1 on 5 matching bases. This CDR3 is 14 amino acids long. CDR1 ENHRY and CDR2 SYGVKD come from the germline V gene. Trimming removed 0 bases from V and 10 bases from J, with 10 bases in between. CDR3 region: CAISESGGGSPLHF. CDR3 nucleotide sequence: TGTGCCATCAGTGAGTCCGGGGGAGGATCACCCCTCCACTTT.

The rearrangement links TRBV9 to TRBJ2-1; perhaps TRBD2 as D (5 bases). Germline values: CDR1 SGDLS, CDR2 YYNGEE. Trimming took 4 bases from V and 12 from J, leaving 20 bases between them. The CDR3 has 14 amino acids. DNA for the CDR3: TGTGCCAGCAGCCCCGGGGATCCGATTATCTGGCAGTTCTTC. Translation gives CASSPGDPIIWQFF.

This chain links TRBV6-5 with TRBJ1-2; a weak D match, TRBD1 (6 bases). V was clipped by 6 bases and J by 4 bases, with 12 bases between them. There are 13 residues in the CDR3. CDR1 and CDR2 (germline): MNHEY, SVGAGI. The CDR3 nucleotides read TGTGCCAGCAGCTCCGGACAGACCTATGGCTACACCTTC. It yields the protein CASSSGQTYGYTF.

The gene calls are TRBV28 and TRBJ1-2, with D possibly matching TRBD1 (6 bases). Deletions cut 5 bases from V and 5 bases from J, with 15 bases between. Germline V gene data show CDR1 as MDHEN and CDR2 as SYDVKM. The CDR3 has 14 residues. CDR3 nucleotides: TGTGCCAGCAGTCCCGGACAGCGAAGATATGGCTACACCTTC. This translates into CASSPGQRRYGYTF.

J is TRBJ1-4 and V is TRBV7-9, with unresolved D. The CDR3 has 15 residues. V was shortened by 5 bases and J by 3 bases, with 13 bases between the two germline ends. Germline CDR1 SEHNR, CDR2 FQNEAQ (reference sequence). In DNA form, the CDR3 reads TGTGCCAGCAGCCCTCCCGGGTTTTCTAATGAAAAACTGTTTTTT. Protein: CASSPPGFSNEKLFF.

The table lists this clone with a count of one. The genes are TRBV5-1 and TRBJ2-2; TRBD2 matches at 8 bases. Germline V gene data show CDR1 as SGHRS and CDR2 as YFSETQ. CDR3 length: 16 amino acids. Trimming at V came to 4 bases and at J to 3 bases, leaving 8 bases not matched to a gene. CDR3 amino acids: CASSLWTSWYTGELFF. The CDR3 nucleotides are TGCGCCAGCAGCCTTTGGACTAGCTGGTACACCGGGGAGCTGTTTTTT. The full variable domain, rest sourced from reference TRBV5-1 and TRBJ2-2, is KAGVTQTPRYLIKTRGQQVTLSCSPISGHRSVSWYQQTPGQGLQFLFEYFSETQRNKGNFPGRFSGRQFSNSRSEMNVSTLELGDSALYLCASSLWTSWYTGELFFGEGSRLTVL.

In its sample, this clone was seen a few times. This chain uses TRBV5-5 with TRBJ2-7; 7 positions match TRBD1. This CDR3 contains 14 residues. V was pared by 3 bases and J by 0 bases, with 3 bases of the junction left unmatched. The germline V gene has CDR1 SGHKS and CDR2 YYEKEE (reference sequence). CDR3 residues: CASSSQGDSYEQYF. Here the CDR3 DNA reads TGTGCCAGCAGCTCGCAGGGGGACTCCTACGAGCAGTACTTC. The full variable domain, its missing parts supplied by reference TRBV5-5 and TRBJ2-7, is DAGVTQSPTHLIKTRGQQVTLRCSPISGHKSVSWYQQVLGQGPQFIFQYYEKEERGRGNFPDRFSARQFPNYSSELNVNALLLGDSALYLCASSSQGDSYEQYFGPGTRLTVT.

This chain connects TRBV6-5 to TRBJ2-1; 13 bases are a match to TRBD2. This CDR3 is built from 16 residues. CDR1 is MNHEY, CDR2 SVGAGI, per germline. Germline trimming cut 0 bases from V and 9 bases from J; bases unmatched to any gene: 5. In nucleotides, the CDR3 is TGTGCCAGCAGTTACTCTTCACTAGCGGGGGGGAGTGAGCAGTTCTTC. Encoded protein: CASSYSSLAGGSEQFF.

The chain joins TRBV27 to TRBJ2-4; no clear D. The CDR3 consists of 14 residues. V gave up 3 bases and J gave up 0 bases, with 6 bases separating them. Germline V CDR1 and CDR2: MNHEY, SMNVEV (reference sequence). CDR3 bases: TGTGCCAGCAGTTTTGCGGCAGCCAAAAACATTCAGTACTTC. Protein sequence: CASSFAAAKNIQYF.

The rearrangement joins TRBV5-1 to TRBJ2-3; D not resolved. Per germline, CDR1 SGHRS and CDR2 YFSETQ. The CDR3 length is 16 residues. V gave up 3 bases and J gave up 0 bases, with 14 bases separating them. The CDR3 loop is CASSWNRWASTDTQYF. CDR3 bases: TGCGCCAGCAGCTGGAACCGGTGGGCTAGCACAGATACGCAGTATTTT.

CDR3 region: CASKDRWNTEAFF. In DNA form, the CDR3 reads TGTGCCAGCAAGGACAGGTGGAACACTGAAGCTTTCTTT. This chain connects TRBV7-3 to TRBJ1-1; 7 nucleotides agree with TRBD1. V lost 7 bases and J lost 1; bases outside the gene matches: 3. The CDR3 runs to 13 residues. Germline lookup yields CDR1 SGHTA and CDR2 FQGTGA.